The T cell receptor beta chain described here comes from a study of T cells after yellow fever vaccination. Study outcomes and limitations: Reappearance after the booster was observed for most primary-vaccination clones (roughly 97% CD4, over 70% CD8).

They built TCR cDNA with 5'RACE template switching, a step that put in a universal primer site and UMIs. One entry per CDR3 protein results from TCRdb running MiXCR on the 5' RACE reads. The data show 300,000 to 350,000 distinct CDR3 sequences, 4% to 5.5% seen once. Per the germline V gene, CDR1 is MNHNS and CDR2 is SASEGT. This CDR3 has 15 residues. V lost 6 bases and J lost 7; bases outside the gene matches: 10. The sample holds many counts of this clonotype. The antigen is undetermined. The chain employs TRBV6-1 and TRBJ1-5; 9 positions agree with TRBD1. The sequencing used PBMCs, collected 15 days after the yellow fever booster vaccination. The TCR was taken from a young man who received the YFV17D yellow fever vaccine. CDR3 sequence: CASRRGQGVEQPQHF. The CDR3 bases are TGTGCCAGCAGACGGGGACAGGGTGTCGAACAGCCCCAGCATTTT.